The rows below give T cell receptor beta chains drawn from one sample of a study of cytotoxic CD8 clonotypes in ibrutinib-treated CLL. Assay used: immunoSEQ multiplex PCR; TCRdb lists only in-frame clones, some missing. The sample holds fewer than 400,000 clones, around 66% seen once. The sample consisted of PBMCs, taken after 36 months of ibrutinib treatment. All receptors come from a human donor with chronic lymphocytic leukemia. CDR3s include the opening cysteine and the closing phenylalanine or tryptophan. Each record gives: V gene, J gene, CDR3 length, clone size, D gene, CDR3 DNA, CDR3 protein. D genes are given only for firm matches. Clone size is shown for a subset of rows, as once, few, many or a class of expanded clone.

TRBV27,TRBJ2-7,15,-,TRBD1,TGTGCCAGCAGTTTTCTTTCAGGGGGCAACTACGAGCAGTACTTC,CASSFLSGGNYEQYF
TRBV11-2,TRBJ2-1,15,-,TRBD2,TGTGCCAGCAGCTTAGTTCGATCTAGCGGGAGGGCCCTCCTCTTC,CASSLVRSSGRALLF
TRBV28,TRBJ2-3,16,once,TRBD2,TGTGCCAGCAGTTTACCCGGACTAGCGGGAGCGGATACGCAGTATTTT,CASSLPGLAGADTQYF
TRBV6-4,TRBJ1-2,13,-,TRBD1,TGTGCCAGCAGAAGGACAGGGGACTATGGCTACACCTTC,CASRRTGDYGYTF
TRBV29-1,TRBJ2-3,13,-,-,TGCAGCGGTGAGGACGGCTTCACAGATACGCAGTATTTT,CSGEDGFTDTQYF
TRBV5-1,TRBJ2-3,14,once,TRBD1,TGCGCCAGCAGCCCCGGACAGGGTGCAGATACGCAGTATTTT,CASSPGQGADTQYF
TRBV30,TRBJ2-5,11,-,TRBD1,TGTGCCTGGAGGGACGGGACAGTTGAGTACTTC,CAWRDGTVEYF
TRBV5-1,TRBJ2-7,14,-,TRBD1,TGCGTCTCGAAACCGGCAGGGGGCAACTACGAGCAGTACTTC,CVSKPAGGNYEQYF
TRBV18,TRBJ1-3,17,-,TRBD1,TGTGCCAGCTCACCACCGGGGGACAGGGGATCTGGAAACACCATATATTTT,CASSPPGDRGSGNTIYF
TRBV5-1,TRBJ2-3,15,-,TRBD1,TGCGCCAGCAGCATAAACAGGGGGAGCACAGATACGCAGTATTTT,CASSINRGSTDTQYF
TRBV5-1,TRBJ2-7,15,-,-,TGCGCCAGCAGAGACGGGGCGGGACTCCCGTGGGAGCAGTACTTC,CASRDGAGLPWEQYF
TRBV28,TRBJ2-5,15,-,TRBD2,TGTGCCAGCAGCCAACATAGACTAGCAGAAGAGACCCAGTACTTC,CASSQHRLAEETQYF
TRBV19,TRBJ1-5,16,-,TRBD1,TGTGCCAGTAGTATGCGGGACAGGGGTAGTCGTCAGCCCCAGCATTTT,CASSMRDRGSRQPQHF
TRBV4-2,TRBJ2-1,13,once,-,TGTGCCAGCAGCCACGGGACCGATACCGAGCAGTTCTTC,CASSHGTDTEQFF
TRBV9,TRBJ2-1,17,-,TRBD2,TGTGCCAGCAGCGTAGGGACTAGCGATTTCTCCTACAATGAGCAGTTCTTC,CASSVGTSDFSYNEQFF
TRBV29-1,TRBJ2-7,12,-,TRBD1,TGCAGCGTTGACCCGACAGGGGGCGAGCAGTACTTC,CSVDPTGGEQYF
TRBV29-1,TRBJ1-1,13,few,-,TGCAGCGTTGAAGATGTGGGTTTCACTGAAGCTTTCTTT,CSVEDVGFTEAFF
TRBV25-1,TRBJ2-7,13,once,-,TGTGCCAGCCGCGGGACTGGGGCCTACGAGCAGTACTTC,CASRGTGAYEQYF
TRBV5-1,TRBJ2-7,15,-,-,TGCGCCAGCAGCCAAGGGGTGGGTCCATTGGGCGAGCAGTACTTC,CASSQGVGPLGEQYF
TRBV7-8,TRBJ2-2,14,few,-,TGTGCCAGCAGCCCTGGACTGAACACCGGGGAGCTGTTTTTT,CASSPGLNTGELFF
TRBV6-1,TRBJ2-7,11,-,-,TGTGCCAGCAGGACCGGCTACGAGCAGTACTTC,CASRTGYEQYF
TRBV5-1,TRBJ1-2,12,once,-,TGCGCCAGCAGCTTTCCCGGATGGGGCTACACCTTC,CASSFPGWGYTF
TRBV7-9,TRBJ2-1,11,-,-,TGTGCCAGCAGCTTCGCGGCTGAGCAGTTCTTC,CASSFAAEQFF
TRBV5-6,TRBJ2-1,15,-,-,TGTGCCAGCAGCCGGGAGAAATGGTCCTACAATGAGCAGTTCTTC,CASSREKWSYNEQFF
TRBV27,TRBJ2-3,11,few,-,TGTGCCAGCATGTCACTAGATACGCAGTATTTT,CASMSLDTQYF
TRBV7-2,TRBJ2-7,17,once,TRBD1,TGTGCCAGCAGCTCTTTTCATCGGGACAGGCTATACTACGAGCAGTACTTC,CASSSFHRDRLYYEQYF
TRBV6-1,TRBJ1-1,15,-,-,TGTGCCAGCAGTGAAGGAAGGGCACCGAACACTGAAGCTTTCTTT,CASSEGRAPNTEAFF
TRBV9,TRBJ1-6,13,few,-,TGTGCCAGCAGCGTAGACGGGAATTCACCCCTCCACTTT,CASSVDGNSPLHF
TRBV21-1,TRBJ2-5,14,few,-,TGTGCCAGCAGGGTCCAGGGATACCAAGAGACCCAGTACTTC,CASRVQGYQETQYF
TRBV2,TRBJ2-7,13,once,-,TGTGCCAGCAGTAAACAACGGGGCCACGAGCAGTACTTC,CASSKQRGHEQYF
TRBV5-1,TRBJ2-7,16,-,TRBD2,TGCGCCAGCAGCTTGCACCCAGGCGGGAGGGCTTACGAGCAGTACTTC,CASSLHPGGRAYEQYF
TRBV10-2,TRBJ2-3,12,-,-,TGCGCCAGCAGTTCCAACACAGATACGCAGTATTTT,CASSSNTDTQYF
TRBV6-6,TRBJ2-3,13,-,-,TGTGCCAGCATGATAGAGAGCACAGATACGCAGTATTTT,CASMIESTDTQYF
TRBV11-2,TRBJ2-1,18,-,TRBD2,TGTGCCAGCAGCTTAGATCGCGTCGGGGCGGGAGGAAACAATGAGCAGTTCTTC,CASSLDRVGAGGNNEQFF
TRBV28,TRBJ2-1,16,-,TRBD1,TGTGCCAGCAGTGGCAACAGGGGGCTTCGCTACAATGAGCAGTTCTTC,CASSGNRGLRYNEQFF
TRBV2,TRBJ2-7,14,few,-,TGTGCCAGCAGTGAAGGGGGAGAAAGCTACGAGCAGTACTTC,CASSEGGESYEQYF
TRBV19,TRBJ1-2,12,-,-,TGTGCCAGTAGTATTGAGAGACCTGGCTACACCTTC,CASSIERPGYTF
TRBV7-2,TRBJ2-7,14,once,TRBD2,TGTGCCAGCAGCATAAGCGGGAGTTACTACGAGCAGTACTTC,CASSISGSYYEQYF
TRBV28,TRBJ2-6,15,-,-,TGTGCCAGCAGGCAAGGATCCTCTGGGGCCAACGTCCTGACTTTC,CASRQGSSGANVLTF
TRBV2,TRBJ1-4,13,few,TRBD1,TGTGCCAGCAGGGGACAGGGGAATGAAAAACTGTTTTTT,CASRGQGNEKLFF
TRBV29-1,TRBJ1-2,11,-,-,TGCAGCGTTGTAAAGGACTATGGCTACACCTTC,CSVVKDYGYTF
TRBV14,TRBJ2-7,20,-,TRBD1,TGTGCCAGCAGCCAAGGCCCTGGGACAGGGGGGATGGAAAGCTCCTACGAGCAGTACTTC,CASSQGPGTGGMESSYEQYF
TRBV6-5,TRBJ2-1,13,once,-,TGTGCCAGCAGTTACAGGCGGTACAATGAGCAGTTCTTC,CASSYRRYNEQFF
TRBV5-1,TRBJ2-7,14,-,-,TGCGCCAGCAGAGAAACGACACCTAACTACGAGCAGTACTTC,CASRETTPNYEQYF
TRBV7-9,TRBJ2-3,14,-,-,TGTGCCAGCAGCTTAACCAGGGTGGCAGATACGCAGTATTTT,CASSLTRVADTQYF
TRBV7-7,TRBJ2-5,13,many,-,TGTGCCAGCAGTGAACAGGGAGGGGAGACCCAGTACTTC,CASSEQGGETQYF
TRBV18,TRBJ1-5,14,-,-,TGTGCCAGCTCACCGGGTCAGGGGAGGCAGCCCCAGCATTTT,CASSPGQGRQPQHF
TRBV2,TRBJ1-1,15,-,-,TGTGCCAGCAGTGCCCTGGGGGGGAGGAACACTGAAGCTTTCTTT,CASSALGGRNTEAFF
TRBV5-1,TRBJ2-5,13,few,-,TGCGCCAGCAGCTGGGGAGCACAAGAGACCCAGTACTTC,CASSWGAQETQYF
TRBV13,TRBJ2-7,13,-,-,TGTGCCAGCAGCCCGGACAGTGCCGGGGAGCAGTACTTC,CASSPDSAGEQYF
TRBV6-4,TRBJ1-2,12,-,-,TGTGCCAGCAGCAACATTGGGGGTGGCTACACCTTC,CASSNIGGGYTF
TRBV10-3,TRBJ1-2,14,-,TRBD1,TGTGCCATCAGGGGACAGGGTTCCGGCTATGGCTACACCTTC,CAIRGQGSGYGYTF
TRBV9,TRBJ2-1,15,-,TRBD2,TGTGCCAGCAGCGTAGGGAGCGGGGGCCATAATGAGCAGTTCTTC,CASSVGSGGHNEQFF
TRBV9,TRBJ2-7,15,few,-,TGTGCCAGCAGCCCCAGCGGGGCGGGGGCGTACGAGCAGTACTTC,CASSPSGAGAYEQYF
TRBV18,TRBJ2-7,14,-,-,TGTGCCAGCTCACCAACAAGGAGCTCCTACGAGCAGTACTTC,CASSPTRSSYEQYF
TRBV29-1,TRBJ1-3,14,-,-,TGCAGCGTTGCCGACAGGCCCTCTGGAAACACCATATATTTT,CSVADRPSGNTIYF
TRBV7-2,TRBJ2-5,15,once,TRBD1,TGTGCCAGCAGCTCGGGACAGGGGTTCCAAGAGACCCAGTACTTC,CASSSGQGFQETQYF
TRBV5-1,TRBJ2-7,14,-,-,TGCGCCAGCAGCGATAAATTGGGCCCCTACGAGCAGTACTTC,CASSDKLGPYEQYF
TRBV15,TRBJ2-3,14,-,TRBD1,TGTGCCACCAGCATCGACAGGGGCACAGATACGCAGTATTTT,CATSIDRGTDTQYF
TRBV25-1,TRBJ1-4,14,-,-,TGTGCCAGCAGTGAATGGGGCCGAAATGAAAAACTGTTTTTT,CASSEWGRNEKLFF